This TCR beta chain originates from a study of blood T cell repertoires in COVID-19. Recruitment covered roughly 24 US areas and drew participants whose ages spanned roughly 18 to 89 years. Cohort 3 recovered donors had two negative PCRs, clearance, or symptom resolution. Clones were sequenced by immunoSEQ multiplex PCR, and TCRdb holds only the in-frame ones, with some missing. The data hold some 350,000 clones, with more than 75% observed a single time. The CDR3 runs 15 residues. With V trimmed by 3 bases and J by 3 bases, 4 bases remained unmatched. CDR1 is LGHDT and CDR2 is YNNKEL in the germline V gene (reference sequence).

This TCR was recovered from a woman in her 30s who had recovered from COVID-19. This chain links TRBV3-1 (or the pseudogene TRBV3-2) with TRBJ1-2; 10 bases agree with TRBD1. Specimen: PBMCs or T cells enriched from blood (not recorded which). The CDR3 DNA is TGTGCCAGCAGCCACTGGGACAGGGGCGACTATGGCTACACCTTC. Amino acids: CASSHWDRGDYGYTF.